This T cell receptor beta chain was retrieved from a study of STAT5B mutations in CD4+ large granular lymphocyte leukemia. This table comes from immunoSEQ multiplex PCR, and its TCRdb copy is limited to in-frame clones, with some not included. The sample shows some 45,000 clones, 65% to 90% of them seen only once. The germline V gene has CDR1 SGHNT and CDR2 YENEEA. The CDR3 is 16 residues long. Trimming took 1 base from V and 5 from J; bases not matched to a gene: 5. V and J are TRBV11-3 and TRBJ2-1, with TRBD1 matching over 10 bases. The material sequenced was CD4+ T cells from blood buffy coats. This receptor was obtained from a human donor in good health. CDR3 DNA: TGTGCCAGCAGCTTAGGTGCCGGGACAGGGGACAATGAGCAGTTCTTC. Translation gives CASSLGAGTGDNEQFF.